This TCR beta chain was observed in a study of blood T cell repertoires in COVID-19. The assay was immunoSEQ multiplex PCR, and TCRdb's table has in-frame clones only and misses some. The sample includes 200,000 to 250,000 clones, 80% to 90% of them seen just once. This clone was seen only once. V shed 4 bases, J shed 1 base, and the junction held 5 bases outside the gene matches. The V gene's germline CDR1 is SGHRS and CDR2 YFSETQ. The CDR3 contains 15 residues. Input material: peripheral blood. The chain has TRBV5-1 and TRBJ2-3, with 8 nucleotides matching TRBD2. The sequence was obtained from a woman aged 80 or older with active or convalescent COVID-19. This CDR3 is CASSRTSGGTDTQYF. The CDR3 DNA reads TGCGCCAGCAGCCGAACTAGCGGAGGCACAGATACGCAGTATTTT.